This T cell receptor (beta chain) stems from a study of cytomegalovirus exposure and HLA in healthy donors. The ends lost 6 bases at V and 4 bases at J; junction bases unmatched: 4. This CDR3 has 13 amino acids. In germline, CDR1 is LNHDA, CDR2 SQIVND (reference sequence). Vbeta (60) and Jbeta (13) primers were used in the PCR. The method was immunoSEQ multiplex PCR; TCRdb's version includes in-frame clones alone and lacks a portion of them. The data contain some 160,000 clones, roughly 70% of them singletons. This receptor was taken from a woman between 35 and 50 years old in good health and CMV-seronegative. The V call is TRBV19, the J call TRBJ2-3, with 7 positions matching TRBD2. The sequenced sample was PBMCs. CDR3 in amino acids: CASRVGGADTQYF. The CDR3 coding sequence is TGTGCCAGTAGGGTTGGGGGGGCAGATACGCAGTATTTT.